A selection of T cell receptor beta chains follows, all from one sample in a study of T-cell reconstitution after alpha-beta-depleted transplantation in children. One entry per CDR3 protein results from TCRdb running MiXCR on the PCR reads. The sample yields 500,000 to 650,000 distinct CDR3 sequences, over 9.5% seen once. Sequenced material: PBMCs, mostly from graft donor cells, taken 180 days after TCRalphabeta/CD19-depleted stem cell transplant. These receptor sequences come from a female patient aged 2 to 10 who had a stem cell transplant for aplastic anemia, so the T cells may come from the graft donor. Both conserved end residues are part of each CDR3.

v_gene	j_gene	CDR3aa
TRBV7-8	TRBJ2-5	CASSLQRNQETQYF
TRBV6-2/TRBV6-3	TRBJ2-4	CASSFLTTGAKNIQYF
TRBV6-2/TRBV6-3	TRBJ1-5	CASRPTGENQPQHF
TRBV19	TRBJ2-1	CASSITAGDLYNEQFF
TRBV6-5	TRBJ1-1	CASSYFPRTGGWKAFF
TRBV4-3	TRBJ1-4	CASSQERGTNEKLFF
TRBV29-1	TRBJ1-5	CSVAKGVGNQPQHF
TRBV5-5	TRBJ2-2	CASSRRGANTGELFF
TRBV20-1	TRBJ2-2	CSARLAGGNTGELFF
TRBV6-4	TRBJ2-1	CASCLPGLATRMDNNEQFF
TRBV18	TRBJ2-3	CASSPVQERWDTQYF
TRBV7-2	TRBJ2-7	CASSEVASGSYEQYF
TRBV12-5	TRBJ2-2	CASGPGALSLSLANTGELFF
TRBV6-1	TRBJ2-1	CASGGRQGTLPNEQFF
TRBV20-1	TRBJ2-7	CSARDWASGRAYPYEQYF
TRBV27	TRBJ1-2	CASSLTPTGIHGYTF
TRBV9	TRBJ2-3	CASSARTPRPGGTDTQYF
TRBV10-3	TRBJ2-1	CAISESTWDSYNEQFF
TRBV18	TRBJ2-3	CASSPPAWGDTDTQYF
TRBV2	TRBJ2-7	CASEGQGYEQYF
TRBV7-3	TRBJ2-3	CASSRGADTQYF
TRBV4-3	TRBJ2-7	CASSQGISPEEQYF
TRBV7-3	TRBJ2-3	CASSLIICCEKERREGTDTQYF
TRBV20-1	TRBJ2-2	CSARPTLGGDTGELFF
TRBV4-3	TRBJ1-3	CASSQGGGGVSGNTIYF